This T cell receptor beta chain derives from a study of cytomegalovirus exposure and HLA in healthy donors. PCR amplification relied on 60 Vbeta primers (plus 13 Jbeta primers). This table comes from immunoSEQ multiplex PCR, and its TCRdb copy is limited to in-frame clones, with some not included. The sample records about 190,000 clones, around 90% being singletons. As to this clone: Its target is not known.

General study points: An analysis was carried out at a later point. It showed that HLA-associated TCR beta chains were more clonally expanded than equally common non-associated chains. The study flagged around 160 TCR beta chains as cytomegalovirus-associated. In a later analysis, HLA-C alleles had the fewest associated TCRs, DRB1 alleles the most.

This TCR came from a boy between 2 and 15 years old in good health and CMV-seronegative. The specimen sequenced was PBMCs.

CDR3 coding DNA: TGTGCCAGCAGCGCCAGGGAGGCCTCTGGGGGAGATACGCAGTATTTT. Protein sequence: CASSAREASGGDTQYF. The rearrangement uses TRBV9 and TRBJ2-3, with D possibly matching TRBD2 (6 bases). The CDR3 consists of 16 residues. Trimming took off 3 bases at V and 5 bases at J, with 19 bases between the two ends. CDR1 is SGDLS and CDR2 is YYNGEE in the germline V gene.